The 28 T cell receptor beta chains given below trace back to one sample, sequenced in a study of cytomegalovirus exposure and HLA in healthy donors. The PCR was carried out with 60 Vbeta primers and 13 Jbeta primers. Libraries were prepared by immunoSEQ multiplex PCR; TCRdb keeps only in-frame clonotypes and omits some of them. The data contain roughly 150,000 clones, roughly four fifths of them singletons. Sequencing was done on a sample of PBMCs. All receptors come from a young man in good health and CMV-seropositive.

The chain recombines TRBV30 with TRBJ1-5; 10 bases agree with TRBD1. The CDR3 length is 13 residues. Germline CDR1 reads GTSNPN; CDR2 reads SVGIG (reference sequence). With V trimmed by 5 bases and J by 5 bases, 3 bases remained unmatched. CDR3 DNA sequence: TGTGCCTGGGCGACAGGGGGCGATCAGCCCCAGCATTTT. This codes for CAWATGGDQPQHF. Full variable domain (missing parts from reference TRBV30 and TRBJ1-5): SQTIHQWPATLVQPVGSPLSLECTVEGTSNPNLYWYRQAAGRGLQLLFYSVGIGQISSEVPQNLSASRPQDRQFILSSKKLLLSDSGFYLCAWATGGDQPQHFGDGTRLSIL.

A single count supports this clone. This chain uses TRBV5-4 with TRBJ2-1; TRBD2 aligns across 7 bases. CDR3 length equals 15 residues. V lost 9 bases, J lost 5 bases, and 14 bases stayed unmatched. CDR1 and CDR2 from the germline V gene are SGHNT and YYREEE (reference sequence). The CDR3 region has the DNA TGTGCCACCTACATGAAGAGACTAGCAGACAATGAGCAGTTCTTC. It specifies CATYMKRLADNEQFF.

The CDR3 nucleotides are TGTGCCAGCAGCTTGACCGGGACTAAATTGCAGTATTTT. Encoded protein: CASSLTGTKLQYF. V usage is TRBV11-1 and J usage is TRBJ2-3, with 7 bases lining up with TRBD2. Looked up from germline, CDR1 is SGHAT and CDR2 is FQDESV (reference sequence). The CDR3 is 13 amino acids. V dropped 3 bases and J dropped 11; count of bases not matched to a gene: 8.

This chain connects TRBV29-1 to TRBJ2-1; the D gene is possibly TRBD2 (6 bases). The CDR3 length is 15 residues. Trimming shortened V by 6 bases and J by 2 bases, and 17 bases separated the two germline ends. Germline loops: CDR1 SQVTM, CDR2 ANQGSEA. In DNA form, the CDR3 reads TGCAGCGTAGAAACCGGGACTCAAACCTACAATGAGCAGTTCTTC. Translated: CSVETGTQTYNEQFF.

A note on this clone: One end of the junction is discordant with germline, which a read error may explain. This CDR3 is also generated by other DNA sequences in the sample. V gene TRBV7-2 combines with J gene TRBJ2-6; 11 bases line up with TRBD1. This CDR3 region has 17 residues. The V gene's germline CDR1 is SGHTA and CDR2 FQGNSA. CDR3 nucleotides: TGTGCCAGCAGCTTCGGACAGGGGGCGGCTGGGGCCAATGTCCTGACTTTC. Protein: CASSFGQGAAGANVLTF.

The rearrangement links TRBV5-1 to TRBJ1-1, with TRBD1 identical over 8 bases. Germline-derived CDR1 and CDR2 are SGHRS and YFSETQ. V trimming: 4 bases; J trimming: 8 bases; junction bases outside the gene matches: 13. This CDR3 comprises 15 residues. In DNA form, the CDR3 reads TGCGCCAGCAGCAATCCCGGGACAGGTAACATCGAAGCTTTCTTT. This translates into CASSNPGTGNIEAFF.

The genes are TRBV28 and TRBJ1-5, with 10 nucleotides matching TRBD1. The CDR3 is 16 residues long. Germline V gene lookup returns CDR1 MDHEN and CDR2 SYDVKM. Unmatched junction bases numbered 7, after V lost 2 bases and J lost 6 bases. CDR3 amino acids: CASSLVGTGVIQPQHF. In DNA form, the CDR3 reads TGTGCCAGCAGTTTAGTCGGGACAGGGGTTATTCAGCCCCAGCATTTT.

CDR3 amino acids: CASSSVLTGSEAFF. Written as DNA, the CDR3 is TGCGCCAGCAGCTCCGTTTTGACAGGAAGTGAAGCTTTCTTT. This chain joins TRBV5-1 and TRBJ1-1, with a tentative D call TRBD1 (6 bases). The CDR3 covers 14 residues. Trimming took 3 bases from V and 7 from J, leaving 16 bases between them. The V gene's germline CDR1 is SGHRS and CDR2 YFSETQ.

The chain recombines TRBV2 with TRBJ2-3; D might be TRBD2 (6 bases). The V end lost 7 bases, the J end lost 4 bases, and 12 bases lay between the germline ends. Germline loops: CDR1 SNHLY, CDR2 FYNNEI. The length of the CDR3 is 13 residues. CDR3 coding DNA: TGTGCCAGCAAGACTAGTCTCCCAGATACGCAGTATTTT. It codes for CASKTSLPDTQYF.

The chain has TRBV5-1 and TRBJ1-4, with TRBD1 as a possible D gene (5 bases). Germline-derived CDR1 and CDR2 are SGHRS and YFSETQ. The V and J ends lost 4 bases and 0 bases respectively, with 7 bases between them. CDR3 size: 14 residues. The CDR3 bases are TGCGCCAGCAGCCAGACAGCAACTAATGAAAAACTGTTTTTT. This sequence encodes CASSQTATNEKLFF.

V and J are TRBV28 and TRBJ1-5; 10 bases agree with TRBD1. Germline loops: CDR1 MDHEN, CDR2 SYDVKM. CDR3 length: 15 residues. V was clipped by 5 bases and J by 2 bases; unmatched bases: 3. The CDR3 sequence is CASSATGGGNQPQHF. CDR3 coding DNA: TGTGCCAGCAGTGCGACAGGGGGCGGCAATCAGCCCCAGCATTTT.

V is TRBV28 and J is TRBJ2-1; 13 bases match TRBD2. Trimming took 5 bases from V and 6 from J; bases not matched to a gene: 7. CDR1 and CDR2 from the germline V gene are MDHEN and SYDVKM. CDR3 length: 16 residues. The CDR3 coding sequence is TGTGCCAGCAGTACTAGGACTAGCGGGAGATTCAATGAGCAGTTCTTC. Amino acids: CASSTRTSGRFNEQFF.

The table lists this clone with a few counts. This chain links TRBV5-1 with TRBJ1-2; the D is unclear. Germline-derived CDR1 and CDR2 are SGHRS and YFSETQ. Trimming cost V 2 bases and J 0 bases, with 11 bases left between them. The CDR3 consists of 15 residues. The CDR3 is CASSFTREANYGYTF. In nucleotides, the CDR3 is TGCGCCAGCAGCTTTACCCGGGAAGCTAACTATGGCTACACCTTC.

This clone appeared once. V is TRBV7-9 and J is TRBJ1-3, with TRBD1 identical over 9 bases. Germline V gene sequence: CDR1 SEHNR, CDR2 FQNEAQ (reference sequence). This CDR3 is 18 amino acids long. V shed 5 bases, J shed 2 bases, and the junction held 13 bases outside the gene matches. CDR3 sequence: CASSHPSNRGRTGNTIYF. In DNA form, the CDR3 reads TGTGCCAGCAGCCATCCGTCGAACAGGGGGCGAACTGGAAACACCATATATTTT. Combining the CDR3 with reference TRBV7-9 and TRBJ1-3 gives the whole variable domain DTGVSQNPRHKITKRGQNVTFRCDPISEHNRLYWYRQTLGQGPEFLTYFQNEAQLEKSRLLSDRFSAERPKGSFSTLEIQRTEQGDSAMYLCASSHPSNRGRTGNTIYFGEGSWLTVV.

This clone was counted a single time. The chain links TRBV5-1 to TRBJ1-1; TRBD1 matches at 7 bases. CDR1 and CDR2 (germline): SGHRS, YFSETQ. V shed 4 bases, J shed 4 bases, and the junction held 10 bases outside the gene matches. The CDR3 covers 15 residues. CDR3 coding DNA: TGCGCCAGCAGCCCGGGACAGCGAGGATCCACTGAAGCTTTCTTT. It codes for CASSPGQRGSTEAFF.

This clone appeared once. The chain employs TRBV7-2 and TRBJ2-5; TRBD1 matches at 7 bases. This CDR3 contains 15 residues. CDR1 is SGHTA and CDR2 is FQGNSA in the germline V gene. With V trimmed by 5 bases and J by 5 bases, 11 bases remained unmatched. CDR3 sequence reads: CASSRQTGSSETQYF. The CDR3 coding sequence is TGTGCCAGCAGCCGCCAGACAGGGTCAAGCGAGACCCAGTACTTC.

The rearrangement uses TRBV5-4 and TRBJ2-1; 8 nucleotides line up with TRBD2. The junction had 7 bases not matched to a gene; V was cut back by 4 bases and J by 10 bases. In germline, CDR1 is SGHNT, CDR2 YYREEE (reference sequence). The CDR3 length is 13 residues. The CDR3 loop reads CASSEGLVNEQFF. In DNA form, the CDR3 reads TGTGCCAGCAGCGAGGGACTAGTAAACGAGCAGTTCTTC. The whole variable domain, remainder taken from reference TRBV5-4 and TRBJ2-1, is ETGVTQSPTHLIKTRGQQVTLRCSSQSGHNTVSWYQQALGQGPQFIFQYYREEENGRGNFPPRFSGLQFPNYSSELNVNALELDDSALYLCASSEGLVNEQFFGPGTRLTVL.

This clone appeared a few times. V and J are TRBV6-1 and TRBJ1-4; 12 nucleotides align to TRBD1. Germline trimming cut 3 bases from V and 7 bases from J; bases unmatched to any gene: 3. This CDR3 region has 15 residues. Germline lookup yields CDR1 MNHNS and CDR2 SASEGT. The DNA of the CDR3 is TGTGCCAGCAGTGAGGAGGGACAGGGGGCTGAAAAACTGTTTTTT. Its protein product is CASSEEGQGAEKLFF.

The chain carries TRBV27 and TRBJ2-7; TRBD1 might be the D (6 bases). The CDR3 length is 15 residues. The germline CDR1 and CDR2 sequences are MNHEY and SMNVEV (reference sequence). The ends were cut back, 4 bases at V and 2 bases at J, with 15 bases in the middle. CDR3 protein: CASSSRQAITYEQYF. The CDR3 DNA is TGTGCCAGCAGTTCAAGACAGGCCATTACCTACGAGCAGTACTTC.

The chain carries TRBV7-9 and TRBJ2-4, with D possibly TRBD1 on 5 matching bases. The CDR3 totals 16 residues. V was trimmed by 9 bases and J by 7 bases, leaving 25 bases between them. CDR1 SEHNR and CDR2 FQNEAQ come from the germline V gene (reference sequence). CDR3 nucleotides: TGTGCCAGTCAAAAAACGTTTAGGGGAATCGGGAACATTCAGTACTTC. It codes for CASQKTFRGIGNIQYF. The whole variable domain, filled in from reference TRBV7-9 and TRBJ2-4, reads DTGVSQNPRHKITKRGQNVTFRCDPISEHNRLYWYRQTLGQGPEFLTYFQNEAQLEKSRLLSDRFSAERPKGSFSTLEIQRTEQGDSAMYLCASQKTFRGIGNIQYFGAGTRLSVL.

The chain is built from TRBV28 and TRBJ1-3; a weak D match, TRBD1 (6 bases). CDR3 length equals 17 residues. The germline CDR1 and CDR2 sequences are MDHEN and SYDVKM. Trimming shortened V by 6 bases and J by 2 bases, and 20 bases separated the two germline ends. This CDR3 is CASRDGRGGWTGNTIYF. The CDR3 bases are TGTGCCAGCAGGGACGGGAGGGGGGGGTGGACTGGAAACACCATATATTTT.

This clone is a singleton in its sample. The chain uses TRBV7-9 and TRBJ2-7; D gene uncertain. The CDR3 spans 14 residues. Germline-derived CDR1 and CDR2 are SEHNR and FQNEAQ (reference sequence). The V gene lost 0 bases and the J gene lost 6 bases, with 12 bases spanning the gap. CDR3 sequence (DNA): TGTGCCAGCAGCTTAGCTGCTCCCTCCGGCGAGCAGTACTTC. The encoded protein is CASSLAAPSGEQYF.

This chain joins TRBV6-6 and TRBJ1-1; D gene uncertain. Germline lookup yields CDR1 MNHNY and CDR2 SVGAGI (reference sequence). This CDR3 contains 14 residues. V lost 2 bases and J 4 bases, leaving 11 bases between the germline ends. In DNA, the CDR3 is TGTGCCAGCAGTTACGAGGTTGCGGGCACTGAAGCTTTCTTT. Residues: CASSYEVAGTEAFF.

The chain recombines TRBV29-1 with TRBJ2-3; TRBD1 aligns across 7 bases. Germline lookup yields CDR1 SQVTM and CDR2 ANQGSEA. The CDR3 extends over 15 amino acids. The J segment lost 2 bases and the V segment lost 4 bases, leaving 9 bases of the junction unmatched. The chain's CDR3 is CSVGGQRGITDTQYF. The CDR3 DNA reads TGCAGCGTTGGGGGACAGCGTGGGATCACAGATACGCAGTATTTT.

To note about this clone: This specimen includes other DNA sequences encoding the same CDR3. This chain connects TRBV28 to TRBJ1-5, with TRBD1 matching 7 bases. Looked up from germline, CDR1 is MDHEN and CDR2 is SYDVKM. The V gene end was trimmed by 6 bases and the J gene end by 6 bases; junction bases not matched to a gene: 14. The CDR3 consists of 16 residues. CDR3 protein: CASSPGGQGEIQPQHF. The CDR3, as DNA: TGTGCCAGCAGCCCCGGTGGGCAGGGGGAGATTCAGCCCCAGCATTTT.

This chain joins TRBV19 and TRBJ1-1, with 10 bases that match TRBD1. After removal of 6 bases from V and 7 bases from J, the junction contained 8 bases not matched to a gene. CDR1 LNHDA and CDR2 SQIVND come from the germline V gene (reference sequence). The CDR3 spans 14 residues. CDR3 protein: CASRYSGTGVEAFF. The CDR3 bases are TGTGCCAGTAGATATTCCGGGACAGGGGTTGAAGCTTTCTTT.

This sequence joins TRBV29-1 and TRBJ2-3; weak D call: TRBD1 (5 bases). Trimming removed 3 bases at V and 2 bases at J, with 9 bases between. From germline, CDR1 is SQVTM and CDR2 ANQGSEA. The CDR3 is 13 residues long. The CDR3 spells CSVEQGSTDTQYF. CDR3 coding DNA: TGCAGCGTTGAGCAGGGTTCCACAGATACGCAGTATTTT.

V gene TRBV18 combines with J gene TRBJ2-3, with 8 bases aligning to TRBD2. The CDR3 contains 13 residues. Trimming took 5 bases from V and 6 from J; bases not matched to a gene: 4. Germline CDR1 and CDR2: KGHSH and LQKENI. In nucleotides, the CDR3 is TGTGCCAGCTCATCCCGACTAGCGGATACGCAGTATTTT. It is translated as CASSSRLADTQYF.